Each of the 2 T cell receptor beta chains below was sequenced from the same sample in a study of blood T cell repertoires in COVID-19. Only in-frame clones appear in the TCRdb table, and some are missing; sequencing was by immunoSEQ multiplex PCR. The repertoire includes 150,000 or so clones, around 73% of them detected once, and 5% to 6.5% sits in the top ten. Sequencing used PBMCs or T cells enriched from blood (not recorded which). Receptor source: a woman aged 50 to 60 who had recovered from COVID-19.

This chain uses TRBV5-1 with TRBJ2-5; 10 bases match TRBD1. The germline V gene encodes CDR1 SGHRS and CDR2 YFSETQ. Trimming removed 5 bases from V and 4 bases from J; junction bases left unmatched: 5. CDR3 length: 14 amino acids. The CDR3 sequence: CASSSGTGVETQYF. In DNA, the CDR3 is TGCGCCAGCAGTTCCGGGACAGGGGTAGAGACCCAGTACTTC.

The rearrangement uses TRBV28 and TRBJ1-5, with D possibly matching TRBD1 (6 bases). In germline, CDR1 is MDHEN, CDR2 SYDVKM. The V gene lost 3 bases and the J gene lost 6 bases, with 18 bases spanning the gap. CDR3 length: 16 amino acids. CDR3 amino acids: CASSFRDYRVRQPQHF. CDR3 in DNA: TGTGCCAGCAGTTTCCGTGATTACAGGGTCCGTCAGCCCCAGCATTTT.